What follows are 14 T cell receptor beta chains derived from one specimen sequenced in a study of OX40 agonist ivuxolimab in advanced cancers. Assay used: immunoSEQ multiplex PCR; TCRdb lists only in-frame clones, some missing. The sample consists of 90,000 to 100,000 clones, around 90% of them appearing once. The sample consisted of CD4+ or CD8+ T cells sorted from blood, taken in a trial of the OX40 agonist ivuxolimab. All receptors come from an adult with an advanced solid tumor such as melanoma, head and neck, liver or kidney cancer.

This clone was seen only once. V usage is TRBV19 and J usage is TRBJ1-2; D is unclear. Trimming took 8 bases from V and 0 from J, leaving 10 bases between them. Germline assignment: CDR1 LNHDA and CDR2 SQIVND (reference sequence). The CDR3 spans 13 residues. For the CDR3, the DNA is TGTGCCAGTCGAGGCCAAACTAACTATGGCTACACCTTC. Its translation: CASRGQTNYGYTF.

The genes are TRBV5-8 and TRBJ1-3; 7 positions agree with TRBD1. Germline CDR1 and CDR2: SGHTS and YDEGEE. Trimming removed 4 bases from V and 0 bases from J; junction bases left unmatched: 19. The CDR3 has 20 residues. CDR3 protein: CASSRFRKTGTVISGNTIYF. In nucleotides, the CDR3 is TGTGCCAGCAGCCGCTTCCGAAAAACCGGGACAGTCATCTCTGGAAACACCATATATTTT.

This rearrangement joins TRBV4-2 to TRBJ2-5, with 7 bases matching TRBD1. Per the germline V gene, CDR1 is LGHNA and CDR2 is YNFKEQ. The V segment lost 3 bases and the J segment 3 bases; nucleotides outside the gene matches: 7. The CDR3 contains 15 residues. The CDR3 spells CASSQTGTEEETQYF. The CDR3 DNA follows: TGTGCCAGCAGCCAGACCGGGACAGAGGAAGAGACCCAGTACTTC.

This clone was detected once. Other DNA sequences in this sample translate to the same CDR3. The chain uses TRBV5-1 and TRBJ1-1; D possibly corresponds to TRBD1 (5 bases). V lost 3 bases, J lost 1 base, and 7 bases lay in between. The CDR3 sequence is 13 residues long. Germline-derived CDR1 and CDR2 are SGHRS and YFSETQ. CDR3 residues: CASSSGQNTEAFF. The CDR3 DNA sequence: TGCGCCAGCAGCTCTGGACAGAACACTGAAGCTTTCTTT.

Only a few counts were recorded for this clone. The chain employs TRBV6-1 and TRBJ1-6; no firm D call. Trimming pared 2 bases from V and 6 bases from J, leaving 14 bases between. Germline V gives CDR1 MNHNS, CDR2 SASEGT. The CDR3 is 16 amino acids. As DNA, the CDR3 is TGTGCCAGCAGTGAACCCGCAGGATCCATTAATTCACCCCTCCACTTT. Protein product: CASSEPAGSINSPLHF.

The chain combines TRBV7-2 with TRBJ1-2; D may be TRBD1 (5 bases). The CDR3 extends over 16 amino acids. The V end lost 5 bases, the J end lost 4 bases, and 20 bases lay between the germline ends. Germline CDR1 SGHTA, CDR2 FQGNSA. The CDR3 loop is CASSRDSIPATYGYTF. In DNA form, the CDR3 reads TGTGCCAGCAGCCGAGACAGTATCCCAGCCACCTATGGCTACACCTTC.

The chain combines TRBV2 with TRBJ1-5; D is perhaps TRBD1 (5 bases). Trimming shortened V by 2 bases and J by 6 bases, and 11 bases separated the two germline ends. Germline V gene lookup returns CDR1 SNHLY and CDR2 FYNNEI. CDR3 length: 14 amino acids. CDR3 nucleotides: TGTGCCAGCAGTGAACAGGGAAAGGGTCAGCCCCAGCATTTT. Its translation is CASSEQGKGQPQHF.

The chain has TRBV9 and TRBJ2-1, with D perhaps given as TRBD1 or TRBD2 (5 bases each). The CDR3 runs to 14 residues. The V end was cut by 3 bases, the J end by 9 bases, with 16 bases between. Germline loops: CDR1 SGDLS, CDR2 YYNGEE. The CDR3, as DNA: TGTGCCAGCAGCGAGGCGGGCAGTGGGGGTGAGCAGTTCTTC. Protein product: CASSEAGSGGEQFF.

In the case of this clone: This same CDR3 is encoded by further DNA sequences in the sample. This chain joins TRBV4-1 and TRBJ2-5; TRBD2 matches 7 bases. The V segment lost 0 bases and the J segment 2 bases; nucleotides outside the gene matches: 9. The CDR3 runs 17 residues. From germline, CDR1 is MGHRA and CDR2 YSYEKL. The CDR3 DNA reads as TGCGCCAGCAGCCAAGATCCCAGCGGGGCACTTCAAGAGACCCAGTACTTC. Translating gives CASSQDPSGALQETQYF.

This clone was seen just once. The chain combines TRBV4-2 with TRBJ1-2; D call uncertain. Trimming took off 0 bases at V and 0 bases at J, with 5 bases between the two ends. Germline-derived CDR1 and CDR2 are LGHNA and YNFKEQ. The CDR3 is made up of 14 amino acids. The CDR3 region has the DNA TGTGCCAGCAGCCAAGACACTCCTAACTATGGCTACACCTTC. This gives the protein CASSQDTPNYGYTF.

Concerning this clone itself: Within the sample, other DNA sequences also encode this same CDR3. This sequence joins TRBV2 and TRBJ2-7; perhaps TRBD2 as D (5 bases). The CDR3 has 13 amino acids. The V end was cut by 4 bases, the J end by 3 bases, with 10 bases between. The germline CDR1 and CDR2 sequences are SNHLY and FYNNEI. This chain's CDR3 is CASSVLRDYEQYF. As DNA, the CDR3 is TGTGCCAGCAGTGTTCTGAGGGACTACGAGCAGTACTTC.

The rearrangement joins TRBV19 to TRBJ2-5; 8 bases line up with TRBD2. From germline, CDR1 is LNHDA and CDR2 SQIVND (reference sequence). The CDR3 is made up of 16 amino acids. The J segment lost 5 bases and the V segment lost 5 bases, leaving 13 bases of the junction unmatched. The chain's CDR3 is CASSPSRGSGTETQYF. In nucleotides, the CDR3 is TGTGCCAGTAGTCCTTCACGGGGTAGCGGGACGGAGACCCAGTACTTC.

This chain uses TRBV5-6 with TRBJ2-2, with D unresolved. Trimming shortened V by 0 bases and J by 4 bases, and 4 bases separated the two germline ends. CDR1 SGHDT and CDR2 YYEEEE come from the germline V gene. The CDR3 spans 13 residues. The CDR3: CASSLAGTGELFF. CDR3 in DNA: TGTGCCAGCAGCTTGGCTGGCACCGGGGAGCTGTTTTTT.

The chain employs TRBV6-6 and TRBJ2-2; D may be TRBD2 (6 bases). The CDR3 runs 14 residues. Trimming left V 7 bases short and J 4 bases short, with 13 bases between. The germline V gene encodes CDR1 MNHNY and CDR2 SVGAGI (reference sequence). The CDR3 reads CASTIGTPTGELFF. The CDR3 coding sequence is TGTGCCAGCACCATCGGGACTCCCACCGGGGAGCTGTTTTTT.